The subject of this entry is one TCR beta chain. The CDR3 spans 14 residues. The ends lost 3 bases at V and 7 bases at J; junction bases unmatched: 6. Germline assignment: CDR1 KGHSH and CDR2 LQKENI. The record originates from a study of long-term antiretroviral therapy in people with HIV. The immunoSEQ assay was v3.0, run at survey level. Sequencing was performed with immunoSEQ multiplex PCR; in TCRdb, only in-frame clones are kept and a portion is missing. Among 15,000 or so clones listed, roughly three quarters were seen once. There was at least one pre-ART PBMC sample for each donor, plus at least two post-ART PBMC samples.

The sequencing used unsorted PBMCs, collected 0.5 years before starting antiretroviral therapy. The rearrangement links TRBV18 to TRBJ1-5, with TRBD1 matching 7 bases. This sequence was found in a woman aged 40 to 50 with HIV. The CDR3 DNA reads as TGTGCCAGCTCACCGGAGGGGGCGGAACAGCCCCAGCATTTT. Its translation is CASSPEGAEQPQHF. The entire variable domain, with the rest obtained from reference TRBV18 and TRBJ1-5, is as follows: NAGVMQNPRHLVRRRGQEARLRCSPMKGHSHVYWYRQLPEEGLKFMVYLQKENIIDESGMPKERFSAEFPKEGPSILRIQQVVRGDSAAYFCASSPEGAEQPQHFGDGTRLSIL.